The sequence of this TCR beta chain was determined in a study of cytomegalovirus exposure and HLA in healthy donors. Sequenced by immunoSEQ multiplex PCR; TCRdb stores in-frame clones only, minus some. The sample yields about 220,000 clones, just under 90% seen once. Germline values: CDR1 MNHNY, CDR2 SVGAGI (reference sequence). The V end lost 0 bases, the J end lost 0 bases, and 10 bases lay between the germline ends. The CDR3 runs 16 residues. This sequence was found in a man between 18 and 35 years old in good health and CMV-seronegative. What was sequenced was PBMCs. The chain combines TRBV6-6 with TRBJ2-3, with D uncertain. CDR3 sequence reads: CASSYSGPISTDTQYF. The CDR3 nucleotides are TGTGCCAGCAGTTACTCGGGCCCTATCAGCACAGATACGCAGTATTTT.